This TCR beta chain was found in a study of cytomegalovirus exposure and HLA in healthy donors. PCR involved 60 Vbeta and 13 Jbeta primers. This table comes from immunoSEQ multiplex PCR, and its TCRdb copy is limited to in-frame clones, with some not included. The profile shows approximately 210,000 clones, 82% of them singletons. The CDR3 is made up of 18 amino acids. With 4 bases clipped from V and 0 bases from J, the junction kept 11 bases outside the gene matches. Germline values: CDR1 LNHNV, CDR2 YYDKDF (reference sequence). General study points: In a later analysis, DRB1 alleles had the most associated TCRs; HLA-C alleles the fewest. What a later analysis reportedly showed was that an Asian-associated ancestry cluster had fewer N-insertions than the approximately 700-donor mean.

For this clone: Its antigen is unknown.

Sequenced: PBMCs. This TCR derives from a middle-aged man in good health and CMV-seropositive. The chain employs TRBV15 and TRBJ1-5, with 8 bases identical to TRBD1. The CDR3 is CATSIDRGRIHSNQPQHF. The CDR3, as DNA: TGTGCCACCAGCATAGACAGGGGTCGGATTCATAGCAATCAGCCCCAGCATTTT.